This TCR beta chain was documented in a study of T-cell memory formation after mild COVID-19 (dated by TCRdb to 2020 to 2022). Context from the whole study: Most TCR sequence clusters were specific to one of the two donors. The cohort comprised two young, previously healthy adult volunteers, one female and one male. T-cell clones expanding and contracting after mild COVID-19 in a couple of donors were tracked by longitudinal TCRalpha and TCRbeta repertoire sequencing.

Data came from an Illumina NovaSeq 6000. TCRalpha and TCRbeta cDNA libraries were constructed by 5'RACE with constant-segment primers, with sample barcodes and unique molecular identifiers being introduced. RNA was extracted from every sample with Trizol reagent. Library amplification was performed in two PCR steps, and a second sample barcode and Illumina TruSeq adapters were introduced in the second step. Sequencing of the libraries was done on an Illumina NovaSeq, producing 2 x 150 bp paired-end reads. The published analysis was carried out like this. Demultiplexing of reads and collapsing into UMI-guided consensus sequences were performed with migec v1.2.7. With mixcr v2.1.11, UMI consensuses were aligned to TRA and TRB V and J templates and assembled into clonotypes. Expanded or contracted clonotypes were those called significant by both edgeR and NoisET, with noise models trained on biological replicates. For edgeR calls, a false discovery rate-adjusted p below 0.01 and a log2 fold-change threshold of 1 were applied. PCA with hierarchical clustering of max-normalized trajectories of the 1000 most abundant clonotypes was used as exploratory dynamics analysis. Separately sequenced CD4+ and CD8+ repertoires were used to assign the CD4 or CD8 phenotype of responding clones. TCRdb applied fastp at Q25 and MiXCR to the public reads, then kept only in-frame beta chains. Merged by CDR3 protein, the rows form single entries marked with the most common genes and DNA. These V and J calls originate from TCRdb's pipeline instead of the authors' own analysis. The table for this sample lists under 400,000 distinct CDR3 sequences; around 27% of them were counted only once. Clones ranked in the top ten supply approximately 13% of the sample.

The investigation overall reported the following: Some responding clones were found in pre-infection memory, which suggests that pre-existing cross-reactive memory T cells took part in the SARS-CoV-2 response. Only two mild cases were covered in the study, and larger cohorts including severe cases with pre-infection samples were considered necessary. Whether the second-wave clones peaking on day 37 were SARS-CoV-2 specific was not confirmed. From day 15 to 85, contracting clones showed balanced CD4/CD8 phenotypes, whereas a second wave of clones that expanded from day 15 to 37 leaned towards CD4+. Contracting CD4+ clones turned up mainly in the CM and EM memory subsets, whereas EMRA was where CD8+ clones were enriched.

Counted from cysteine to phenylalanine, this CDR3 has 15 amino acids. Just the 45-base CDR3 DNA is kept, in frame starting at base 1. Ends trimmed: V by 3 bases, J by 5 bases; bases unmatched to a gene: 8. The germline V gene (reference sequence) provides CDR1 SEHNR and CDR2 FQNEAQ. To note about this clonotype: Its antigen is not yet known. Base qualities are not recorded, but no much larger clone differs from it by a single base.

Ficoll-Paque density gradient centrifugation was used to isolate PBMCs. This chain joins TRBV7-9 to TRBJ2-7, and 9 bases in between align with TRBD1. Sequencing was carried out using PBMCs or a T cell subset sorted from them (not recorded which). The receptor was isolated from an adult woman who had mild COVID-19 (a few samples of this study predate the infection). The sample titles of this study are shuffled in the database, so cell type and time point are left out; the donor was told from shared clones. The CDR3 protein is CASSFTGTGYNEQYF. The DNA sequence is as follows: TGTGCCAGCAGCTTTACCGGGACAGGGTACAACGAGCAGTACTTC.